These 9 T cell receptor beta chains came from one sample sequenced in a study of shared clonotypes between healthy human individuals. Here immunoSEQ multiplex PCR was the method, and the copy in TCRdb shows in-frame clones only, minus some. Here the sample spans 800,000 to 1,200,000 clones, about 84% being singletons. Material: memory CD4+ T cells from PBMCs. The subset denotes: CD45RA-negative fraction. The source is a man aged 18-30 years in good health. Some clones in this sample may be carry-over from other donors' samples.

The chain recombines TRBV7-2 with TRBJ1-2; tentatively, D is TRBD1 (5 bases). Germline V gene data show CDR1 as SGHTA and CDR2 as FQGNSA. The CDR3 runs 14 residues. Trimming pared 5 bases from V and 3 bases from J, leaving 13 bases between. This chain's CDR3 is CASSGSRGDYGYTF. In DNA, the CDR3 is TGTGCCAGCAGCGGTTCAAGAGGGGACTATGGCTACACCTTC.

The V gene is TRBV29-1, the J gene TRBJ2-2; 13 nucleotides match TRBD2. The germline gives CDR1 SQVTM, CDR2 ANQGSEA. Trimming took 4 bases from V and 4 from J; bases not matched to a gene: 0. CDR3 length: 14 residues. The CDR3 DNA follows: TGCAGCGTTGGGACTAGCGGGAGCACCGGGGAGCTGTTTTTT. This translates into CSVGTSGSTGELFF.

The rearrangement links TRBV4-2 to TRBJ1-2, with 7 bases matching TRBD1. Per the germline V gene, CDR1 is LGHNA and CDR2 is YNFKEQ. CDR3 length: 15 amino acids. V shed 1 base and J 4 bases; nucleotides not matched to a gene: 6. CDR3 loop: CASSQGAQGTYGYTF. The DNA for the CDR3 is TGTGCCAGCAGCCAAGGTGCACAGGGGACCTATGGCTACACCTTC.

The gene calls are TRBV7-2 and TRBJ2-3; TRBD2 matches 7 bases. The trim removed 5 bases at V and 4 bases at J, leaving 3 bases unmatched. Germline values: CDR1 SGHTA, CDR2 FQGNSA. This CDR3 contains 13 residues. CDR3 DNA sequence: TGTGCCAGCAGCCCTGCGGGGGCAGATACGCAGTATTTT. It is translated as CASSPAGADTQYF.

The chain combines TRBV19 with TRBJ1-5, with D perhaps matching TRBD1 (5 bases). The CDR3 extends over 17 amino acids. Germline loops: CDR1 LNHDA, CDR2 SQIVND (reference sequence). The ends were cut back, 1 base at V and 1 base at J, with 14 bases in the middle. The CDR3 nucleotides are TGTGCCAGTAGTATAGGGGTAGGGGACTGGAGCAATCAGCCCCAGCATTTT. Translated, it gives CASSIGVGDWSNQPQHF.

On this clone: Other DNA sequences in this specimen translate into the identical CDR3. This chain uses TRBV7-9 with TRBJ1-2; D is unclear. V lost 1 base and J 8 bases, leaving 8 bases between the germline ends. The CDR3 is made up of 12 amino acids. Germline V CDR1 and CDR2: SEHNR, FQNEAQ (reference sequence). Here the CDR3 DNA reads TGTGCCAGCAGCTTAGAATTGGGAGGCTACACCTTC. It translates to CASSLELGGYTF.

The genes are TRBV28 and TRBJ1-1; D unclear. CDR1 MDHEN and CDR2 SYDVKM come from the germline V gene. The CDR3 length is 16 residues. The V end lost 6 bases, the J end lost 0 bases, and 17 bases lay between the germline ends. For the CDR3, the DNA is TGTGCCAGCAGCCCATCCGGGGTAATCATGAACACTGAAGCTTTCTTT. The encoded protein is CASSPSGVIMNTEAFF.

The CDR3 DNA is TGTGCCAGCAGTTTAAGGGAAACCGGGGAGCTGTTTTTT. Translating it yields CASSLRETGELFF. V and J are TRBV27 and TRBJ2-2, with unresolved D. The CDR3 sequence is 13 residues long. The V and J ends lost 2 bases and 5 bases respectively, with 6 bases between them. The germline gives CDR1 MNHEY, CDR2 SMNVEV (reference sequence).

This clone was seen a single time. This rearrangement joins TRBV19 to TRBJ1-1; no reliable D call. V was clipped by 3 bases and J by 11 bases, with 13 bases between them. Per the germline V gene, CDR1 is LNHDA and CDR2 is SQIVND (reference sequence). The CDR3 spans 12 residues. CDR3 loop: CASSMEGLGAFF. CDR3 nucleotide sequence: TGTGCCAGTAGTATGGAGGGCCTCGGGGCTTTCTTT.